The following is a TCR beta chain sequence with its context. After removal of 3 bases from V and 4 bases from J, the junction contained 3 bases not matched to a gene. The CDR3 loop spans 15 amino acids. Germline CDR1 is LGHNA and CDR2 is YSLEER. Cohort placement rested on clinical history that participants reported themselves. In the original workflow: Cell counts per sample came from amplifying reference gene primers. Measured with immunoSEQ multiplex PCR; TCRdb has only the in-frame clones, and not every one. The DNA was the basis for D and trimming; V, J and clone size are from that table. The data hold 390,000 or so clones, with about 87% observed a single time. The data belong to a study of blood T cell repertoires in COVID-19. About the research overall: Whether acute or convalescent, the COVID-19 samples came from the United States, Italy and Spain.

The gene calls are TRBV4-3 and TRBJ1-5, with TRBD1 matching 10 bases. The sequence came from a woman aged 45 to 65 who had recovered from COVID-19. Sample: PBMCs or T cells enriched from blood (not recorded which). The CDR3 bases are TGCGCCAGCAGCCACGGGACAGGGGCGAATCAGCCCCAGCATTTT. Translating it yields CASSHGTGANQPQHF.